This is a list of T cell receptor beta chains from one sample in a study of immune heterogeneity within non-small cell lung tumors. TCRdb called the multiplex PCR reads again in MiXCR, with one record for every CDR3 protein. The sample contains tens of thousands of distinct CDR3 sequences, 28% of which appear only once. Input material: lung tumor tissue. The receptors were gathered from a man aged 40-50 years with non-small cell lung cancer. The CDR3 runs from the conserved cysteine through the conserved F or W. A D gene is named only where the DNA matches it firmly. Clone sizes are given selectively: once, few, many, or a class where the clone is expanded.

d_gene	len	abundance	j_gene	v_gene	CDR3aa	CDR3nt
NA	14	NA	TRBJ2-2	TRBV6-5	CASSYYGRTAELFF	TGTGCCAGCAGTTACTACGGGCGCACCGCGGAGCTGTTTTTT
NA	17	many	TRBJ1-5	TRBV4-2	CASSQDTARASNQPQHF	TGTGCCAGCAGCCAAGATACGGCCAGGGCTAGCAATCAGCCCCAGCATTTT
TRBD2	15	NA	TRBJ2-3	TRBV6-1	CASTPGGASTDTQYF	TGTGCCAGCACCCCCGGGGGGGCTTCCACAGATACGCAGTATTTT
TRBD1	17	NA	TRBJ1-5	TRBV20-1	CSALDREWTRGPDTQHF	TGCAGTGCTCTGGACAGGGAGTGGACTAGGGGCCCAGATACGCAGCATTTT
NA	14	NA	TRBJ2-7	TRBV3-1	CASSPGARVSEQYF	TGTGCCAGCAGCCCAGGGGCCAGGGTGAGCGAGCAGTACTTC
NA	15	many	TRBJ1-5	TRBV7-2	CASMDGGISNQPQHF	TGTGCCAGCATGGATGGCGGGATAAGCAATCAGCCCCAGCATTTT
TRBD1	15	many	TRBJ2-3	TRBV19	CASSTRQGWTDTQYF	TGTGCCAGTAGTACTCGACAGGGGTGGACAGATACGCAGTATTTT
NA	13	few	TRBJ1-5	TRBV5-1	CASRPGDNQPQHF	TGCGCCAGCAGACCAGGGGACAATCAGCCCCAGCATTTT
NA	14	NA	TRBJ2-5	TRBV4-1	CASSQDSVEETQYF	TGCGCCAGCAGCCAAGATTCCGTGGAAGAGACCCAGTACTTC
NA	11	many	TRBJ1-2	TRBV20-1	CSARAGYGYTF	TGCAGTGCTAGAGCCGGCTATGGCTACACCTTC
NA	14	few	TRBJ2-1	TRBV24-1	CATSGTGNYNEQFF	TGTGCCACCAGTGGAACAGGGAATTACAATGAGCAGTTCTTC
NA	13	many	TRBJ1-2	TRBV9	CASSEFANYGYTF	TGTGCCAGCAGCGAGTTCGCTAACTATGGCTACACCTTC
NA	18	many	TRBJ1-3	TRBV11-3	CASSLNWQPGYSGNTIYF	TGTGCCAGCAGCTTAAATTGGCAACCGGGGTACTCTGGAAACACCATATATTTT
NA	15	few	TRBJ1-2	TRBV3-1	CASSQGVSAGYGYTF	TGTGCCAGCAGCCAAGGGGTGTCGGCCGGCTATGGCTACACCTTC
NA	14	few	TRBJ2-2	TRBV4-2	CASSQEVKSGELFF	TGTGCCAGCAGCCAAGAAGTCAAGTCCGGGGAGCTGTTTTTT
NA	16	many	TRBJ2-2	TRBV7-2	CASSLGGTGVTGELFF	TGTGCCAGCAGCTTAGGCGGGACCGGGGTAACGGGGGAGCTGTTTTTT
NA	14	NA	TRBJ2-3	TRBV7-9	CASSSRSMSDTQYF	TGTGCCAGCAGCTCCCGGAGTATGTCAGATACGCAGTATTTT
TRBD1	19	many	TRBJ1-5	TRBV19	CASSMRDRAQTLLNQPQHF	TGTGCCAGTAGTATGAGGGACAGGGCTCAAACCCTTCTCAATCAGCCCCAGCATTTT
NA	16	NA	TRBJ2-1	TRBV19	CASSSYEVPAYNEQFF	TGTGCCAGTAGTAGCTACGAGGTCCCGGCATACAATGAGCAGTTCTTC
TRBD2	16	medium-sized	TRBJ2-3	TRBV24-1	CATSDSWAGGTDTQYF	TGTGCCACCAGTGATAGTTGGGCGGGAGGGACAGATACGCAGTATTTT
TRBD1	15	many	TRBJ2-5	TRBV6-1	CASSYATGRAETQYF	TGTGCCAGCAGTTACGCGACAGGGCGCGCGGAGACCCAGTACTTC
NA	15	medium-sized	TRBJ1-5	TRBV6-1	CASSVSGTSNQPQHF	TGTGCCAGCAGTGTTTCAGGGACTAGCAATCAGCCCCAGCATTTT
TRBD1	14	many	TRBJ1-2	TRBV3-1	CASSPGQGSGGYTF	TGTGCCAGCAGCCCTGGACAGGGATCGGGCGGCTACACCTTC
NA	17	many	TRBJ1-6	TRBV5-5	CASSLDGTGTAYSPLHF	TGTGCCAGCAGCTTGGACGGGACCGGGACCGCTTATTCACCCCTCCACTTT
NA	15	many	TRBJ2-7	TRBV6-1	CASSEVWLSSYEQYF	TGTGCCAGCAGTGAGGTTTGGCTAAGCTCCTACGAGCAGTACTTC
TRBD1	14	NA	TRBJ1-5	TRBV2	CASTKDREDQPQHF	TGTGCCAGCACCAAGGACAGGGAGGATCAGCCCCAGCATTTT
NA	14	NA	TRBJ2-2	TRBV7-2	CASSYSAGMGELFF	TGTGCCAGCAGCTACTCTGCGGGCATGGGGGAGCTGTTTTTT
NA	11	few	TRBJ2-3	TRBV10-3	CATTFMDTQYF	TGTGCCACCACCTTCATGGATACGCAGTATTTT
NA	15	NA	TRBJ2-1	TRBV20-1	CSASPSQGSYNEQFF	TGCAGTGCTTCTCCCAGTCAGGGCTCCTACAATGAGCAGTTCTTC
NA	15	NA	TRBJ2-2	TRBV7-9	CASSFLGGRTGELFF	TGTGCCAGCAGTTTTCTAGGGGGACGCACCGGGGAGCTGTTTTTT
TRBD1	15	medium-sized	TRBJ1-4	TRBV6-6	CASSYDRGYNEKLFF	TGTGCCAGCAGTTACGACAGGGGGTACAATGAAAAACTGTTTTTT
NA	15	NA	TRBJ1-6	TRBV7-9	CASSLDGRVNSPLHF	TGTGCCAGCAGCTTAGACGGCAGGGTGAATTCACCCCTCCACTTT
NA	13	many	TRBJ1-5	TRBV20-1	CSAGLSGPQPQHF	TGCAGTGCTGGCCTCTCGGGGCCGCAGCCCCAGCATTTT
NA	11	NA	TRBJ2-1	TRBV20-1	CSARVGRDQFF	TGCAGTGCTAGAGTGGGTCGTGACCAGTTCTTC
TRBD1	12	few	TRBJ2-5	TRBV6-1	CASRAQGTTQYF	TGTGCCAGCAGAGCACAGGGGACGACCCAGTACTTC
NA	14	NA	TRBJ2-7	TRBV7-2	CPSSSRTGADEQYF	TGTCCCAGCAGCTCCCGGACGGGCGCAGACGAGCAGTACTTC
TRBD1	16	many	TRBJ2-1	TRBV7-2	CASSLTRTGLRNEQFF	TGTGCCAGCAGCTTAACAAGGACAGGACTTCGGAATGAGCAGTTCTTC
TRBD1	14	NA	TRBJ1-1	TRBV30	CAWSRTGGTTEAFF	TGTGCCTGGAGTAGGACAGGGGGTACCACTGAAGCTTTCTTT
NA	14	many	TRBJ2-1	TRBV11-1	CASSLTLTYNEQFF	TGTGCCAGCAGCTTGACGCTTACCTACAATGAGCAGTTCTTC
TRBD2	16	many	TRBJ2-1	TRBV19	CASRTTGTSPSNEQFF	TGTGCCAGTAGGACCACCGGGACTAGCCCCAGTAATGAGCAGTTCTTC
NA	13	many	TRBJ2-7	TRBV12-3/TRBV12-4	CASSLGDIYEQYF	TGTGCCAGCAGTTTAGGGGATATCTACGAGCAGTACTTC
NA	16	few	TRBJ2-2	TRBV3-1	CATPLKGKGGPGELFF	TGTGCCACACCGCTCAAGGGAAAGGGCGGCCCCGGGGAGCTGTTTTTT
NA	14	few	TRBJ2-1	TRBV7-9	CASSAGRTYNEQFF	TGTGCCAGCAGCGCCGGGCGGACCTACAATGAGCAGTTCTTC
TRBD2	15	medium-sized	TRBJ2-7	TRBV20-1	CSAREAGTGLVEQYF	TGCAGTGCTAGAGAAGCGGGAACTGGGTTGGTCGAGCAGTACTTC
NA	17	few	TRBJ2-2	TRBV9	CASSVVDGSFNTGELFF	TGTGCCAGCAGCGTAGTCGACGGCTCCTTTAACACCGGGGAGCTGTTTTTT
NA	15	NA	TRBJ2-7	TRBV6-5	CASTYSGTGAREQYF	TGTGCCAGCACTTACTCGGGAACGGGAGCACGCGAGCAGTACTTC
TRBD2	14	NA	TRBJ2-1	TRBV10-3	CAISTSGSTHEQFF	TGTGCCATCAGCACTAGCGGGAGCACCCATGAGCAGTTCTTC